The text below deals with one T cell receptor beta chain. The data belong to a study of preoperative IRX-2 immunotherapy in early breast cancer. Generated by immunoSEQ multiplex PCR, the TCRdb table keeps only in-frame clones and is missing some. This sample has under 35,000 clones, with over 75% found just once. Germline V gene data show CDR1 as LGHNT and CDR2 as FRNRAP. The CDR3 spans 14 residues. The treatment was: preoperative locoregional IRX-2 cytokine immunotherapy. Patients received preoperative, locoregional IRX-2 cytokine immunotherapy in a phase Ib study. The J gene is TRBJ1-2, the V gene TRBV12-5; D unclear. Sampling took place from a patient treated with IRX-2 immunotherapy. The TCR sequence derives from a human donor with breast cancer. CDR3 in DNA: TGTGCCAGCGGAGCCCTGTCCGAGAACTATGGCTACACCTTC. This translates into CASGALSENYGYTF.